This T cell receptor beta chain was observed in a study of blood T cell repertoires in COVID-19. Study as a whole: Italy, Spain and the United States were the sources of the convalescent and acute COVID-19 samples. The analysed material was cDNA or gDNA that came from T cells, B-cell-depleted T cells, or PBMCs.

How the authors handled the data: Nucleated cell number was recorded as an estimate derived from reference gene primer amplification. Here immunoSEQ multiplex PCR was the method, and the copy in TCRdb shows in-frame clones only, minus some. V, J and clone size are taken as reported in that table, and D and trimming were inferred from the DNA itself. This sample has a few hundred thousand clones; 70% to 90% occur once, and the top ten carry roughly 3.9%. Germline loops: CDR1 MNHNS, CDR2 SASEGT. This CDR3 comprises 13 residues. V shed 2 bases and J shed 8 bases, with 10 bases lying between them. The chain employs TRBV6-1 and TRBJ1-3; TRBD1 might be the D (5 bases). The source is a woman between 40 and 50 years old with acute or convalescent COVID-19. The sample consisted of peripheral blood. Written as DNA, the CDR3 is TGTGCCAGCAGTGAAACAGGCTTCTACACCATATATTTT. Its protein product is CASSETGFYTIYF.